This T cell receptor beta chain was sequenced for a study of T cell repertoires in cytomegalovirus infection. Study background: Shared public TCR beta signatures pointed to both CMV infection and a matching HLA type.

Germline CDR1 reads SGHTA; CDR2 reads FQGNSA. This CDR3 is 17 amino acids long. After removal of 4 bases from V and 6 bases from J, the junction contained 15 bases not matched to a gene. TCRdb reprocessed the reads via MiXCR and lists one record per CDR3 protein. The sample lists 350,000 to 400,000 distinct CDR3 sequences; nearly 35% were seen once. In its sample, this clonotype was seen many times. The antigen remains undetermined. Broader study findings: CMV carriers having the relevant HLA were flagged by cumulative public TCR beta family frequency. There were HLA-C-restricted CMV-specific TCR beta clonotypes dominating the ex vivo response.

The material sequenced was cultured PBMCs, taken from culture after CMV antigen stimulation. This sequence originates from a human donor in good health (CMV status not recorded). Some clones in this sample may be carry-over from other donors' samples. The chain has TRBV7-2 and TRBJ2-3; TRBD2 matches 8 bases. The CDR3 nucleotides read TGTGCCAGCAGCTCAATCCGGGGGGGCGCGGTGCTTGATACGCAGTATTTT. As protein: CASSSIRGGAVLDTQYF.